This paragraph reports one T cell receptor beta chain. The germline V and J ends were trimmed by 1 base and 2 bases, with 8 bases remaining between them. The CDR3 covers 14 residues. Germline values: CDR1 MGHRA, CDR2 YSYEKL. The sample comes from a study of blood T cell repertoires in COVID-19. Study overall: Samples of COVID-19 (acute and convalescent) were obtained from the United States, Italy and Spain. Sources were T cells, B-cell-depleted T cells, or PBMCs; the material itself was cDNA or gDNA.

The study drew participants aged about 18 to 95 years from approximately 23 US areas. The assay was immunoSEQ multiplex PCR, and TCRdb's table has in-frame clones only and misses some. The sample records 390,000 or so clones, roughly 80% being singletons. The rearrangement joins TRBV4-1 to TRBJ1-1; D call uncertain. Input material: PBMCs or T cells enriched from blood (not recorded which). This receptor was identified in a woman in her fifties or sixties who had recovered from COVID-19. Here the CDR3 DNA reads TGCGCCAGCAGCCAAGCTGAGGGAAACACTGAAGCTTTCTTT. It codes for CASSQAEGNTEAFF.